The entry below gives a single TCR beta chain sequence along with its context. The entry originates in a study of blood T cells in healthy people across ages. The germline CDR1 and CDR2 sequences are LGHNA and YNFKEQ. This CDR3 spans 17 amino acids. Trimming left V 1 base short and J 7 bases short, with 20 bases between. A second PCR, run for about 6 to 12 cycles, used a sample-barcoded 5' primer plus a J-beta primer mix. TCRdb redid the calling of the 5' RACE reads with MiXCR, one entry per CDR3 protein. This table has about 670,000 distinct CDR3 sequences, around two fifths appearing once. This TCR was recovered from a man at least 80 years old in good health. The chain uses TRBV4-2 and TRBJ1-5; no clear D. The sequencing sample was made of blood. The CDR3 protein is CASSQGFSAPEGQPQHF. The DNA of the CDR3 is TGTGCCAGCAGCCAAGGTTTCTCCGCGCCGGAAGGACAGCCCCAGCATTTT.